Sequencing of this T cell receptor (beta chain) was carried out in a study of shared clonotypes between healthy human individuals. About 28,000 T cell genomes (around 320 ng DNA) went into each PBMC replicate. Generated by immunoSEQ multiplex PCR, the TCRdb table keeps only in-frame clones and is missing some. The sample shows some 490,000 clones, approximately 82% of them seen only once. This CDR3 region has 13 residues. CDR1 is SGHKS, CDR2 YYEKEE, per germline (reference sequence). Trimming at V came to 4 bases and at J to 7 bases, leaving 2 bases not matched to a gene. Every contributor of samples was a Caucasian grown-up residing in Nashville, Tennessee.

The receptor was isolated from a middle-aged woman in good health. Some clones in this sample may be carry-over from other donors' samples. The chain employs TRBV5-5 and TRBJ1-4; 9 positions match TRBD1. Sequenced sample: PBMCs. This CDR3 reads CASSPDRGEKLFF. In DNA form, the CDR3 reads TGTGCCAGCAGCCCGGACAGGGGTGAAAAACTGTTTTTT.